This T cell receptor (beta chain) was observed in a study of regulatory T cells in long-lasting Graves disease. The CDR3 sequence is 15 residues long. Germline assignment: CDR1 MNHNS and CDR2 SASEGT. V was pared by 5 bases and J by 0 bases, with 14 bases between. Documented time point: persistent/refractory GD, antithyroid drugs over 5 years with positive TRAb. RNA isolated from PBMCs was used to make the TCR library. Staff drew approximately 9.3 milliliters of peripheral blood into EDTA tubes. With iRepertoire HTBI primers and Arm-PCR of CDR3 regions, TCR beta libraries were built. TCRdb re-called the multiplex PCR reads through MiXCR, storing one row per CDR3 protein. The data contain some 370,000 distinct CDR3 sequences, 20% to 25% of them singletons.

The chain uses TRBV6-1 and TRBJ2-7; weak D call: TRBD1 (5 bases). This receptor was identified in a female donor with Graves disease. Sequenced material: peripheral blood mononuclear cells (PBMCs), taken when the disease was refractory, from a patient treated with antithyroid drugs. DNA of the CDR3: TGTGCCAGCAGTACCCTACAGGCTAGCTCCTACGAGCAGTACTTC. Residues: CASSTLQASSYEQYF.